One sample yielded the 13 T cell receptor beta chains listed below, sequenced in a study of T cell repertoires in cytomegalovirus infection (dated by TCRdb to about 2019). The listed sequencing device is Illumina HiSeq 1500. TCRdb reprocessed the public reads (quality trimming at Q25 with fastp, clone calling with MiXCR) and kept in-frame beta chains. Merged by CDR3 protein, the rows form single entries marked with the most common genes and DNA. This sample gives about 490,000 distinct CDR3 sequences in total; about 10% of them show up just once. The top ten constitute about a tenth of the sample. The specimen sequenced was PBMCs. The receptors come from a human donor in good health (CMV status not recorded). Some clones in this sample may be carry-over from other donors' samples.

V usage is TRBV28 and J usage is TRBJ2-7; D perhaps matches TRBD1 (5 bases). Per germline, CDR1 MDHEN and CDR2 SYDVKM. V was trimmed by 5 bases and J by 4 bases, leaving 15 bases between them. This CDR3 has 14 residues. In DNA, the CDR3 is TGTGCCAGCAGTGGCAGGGCCGAAGGGTACGAGCAGTACTTC. Residues: CASSGRAEGYEQYF.

This chain links TRBV20-1 with TRBJ1-6; D remains ambiguous. Deletions cut 3 bases from V and 3 bases from J, with 12 bases between. The CDR3 extends over 15 amino acids. The germline CDR1 and CDR2 sequences are DFQATT and SNEGSKA (reference sequence). CDR3 sequence reads: CSASIQSDYNSPLHF. CDR3 in DNA: TGCAGTGCTAGTATACAGAGCGACTATAATTCACCCCTCCACTTT.

This clonotype was picked up many times. In DNA form, the CDR3 reads TGTGCCAGCAGCCTTCGGACAGGGGGTTCACCCCTCCACTTT. It is translated as CASSLRTGGSPLHF. V gene TRBV14 combines with J gene TRBJ1-6, with 10 bases aligning to TRBD1. Germline V CDR1 and CDR2: SGHDN, FVKESK. Germline trimming cut 4 bases from V and 9 bases from J; bases unmatched to any gene: 3. The CDR3 has 14 amino acids.

This clonotype was recorded many times. This chain joins TRBV20-1 and TRBJ1-1, with D possibly TRBD1 on 5 matching bases. Germline loops: CDR1 DFQATT, CDR2 SNEGSKA (reference sequence). V was shortened by 3 bases and J by 5 bases, with 13 bases between the two germline ends. This CDR3 is 13 amino acids long. CDR3 nucleotides: TGCAGTGCTAGTACCGATTGGGGGACTGAAGCTTTCTTT. Its translation: CSASTDWGTEAFF.

The chain uses TRBV2 and TRBJ1-2, with TRBD1 identical over 7 bases. Germline V CDR1 and CDR2: SNHLY, FYNNEI. Trimming removed 10 bases from V and 1 base from J; junction bases left unmatched: 6. The CDR3 runs 13 residues. CDR3 loop: CAIQTGFNYGYTF. The CDR3 DNA follows: TGTGCCATTCAGACAGGGTTTAACTATGGCTACACCTTC.

This clonotype was counted at least ten times. The V gene is TRBV5-5, the J gene TRBJ1-5, with 7 positions matching TRBD1. CDR3 length: 15 residues. From germline, CDR1 is SGHKS and CDR2 YYEKEE (reference sequence). The V and J ends lost 4 bases and 2 bases, in that order; junction bases with no gene match: 6. The CDR3 nucleotides are TGTGCCAGCAGCGCAGACAGGGTCCGCAATCAGCCCCAGCATTTT. Protein sequence: CASSADRVRNQPQHF. Together with reference TRBV5-5 and TRBJ1-5, the CDR3 gives the full variable domain: DAGVTQSPTHLIKTRGQQVTLRCSPISGHKSVSWYQQVLGQGPQFIFQYYEKEERGRGNFPDRFSARQFPNYSSELNVNALLLGDSALYLCASSADRVRNQPQHFGDGTRLSIL.

This clonotype was seen a handful of times. The chain recombines TRBV2 with TRBJ1-1; possible D gene TRBD1, 5 bases. The CDR3 is made up of 13 amino acids. Trimming removed 7 bases from V and 8 bases from J, with 17 bases in between. CDR1 and CDR2 from the germline V gene are SNHLY and FYNNEI. CDR3 nucleotides: TGTGCCAGCACTGCCGGCGGGAACAGGGAAGCTTTCTTT. Its translation: CASTAGGNREAFF.

The V and J genes are TRBV28 and TRBJ2-2, with 11 bases lining up with TRBD2. V was pared by 6 bases and J by 6 bases, with 18 bases of the junction left unmatched. This CDR3 contains 19 residues. Germline-derived CDR1 and CDR2 are MDHEN and SYDVKM. In DNA form, the CDR3 reads TGTGCCAGCAGCCCAACCGAGACACTAGCGGGAGTGGGTGCCGGGGAGCTGTTTTTT. Translation: CASSPTETLAGVGAGELFF.

This clonotype was detected many times. The chain combines TRBV4-1 with TRBJ2-7, with a weak D call TRBD2 (5 bases). The ends were cut back, 2 bases at V and 5 bases at J, with 10 bases in the middle. CDR3 length equals 13 residues. Germline V CDR1 and CDR2: MGHRA, YSYEKL. For the CDR3, the DNA is TGCGCCAGCAGCCAACGGCTAGCCGACGAGCAGTACTTC. Translating it yields CASSQRLADEQYF.

This clonotype came up many times. The J gene is TRBJ2-5, the V gene TRBV5-4; 9 bases are shared with TRBD1. With 6 bases clipped from V and 0 bases from J, the junction kept 12 bases outside the gene matches. The CDR3 covers 17 residues. Germline CDR1 SGHNT, CDR2 YYREEE (reference sequence). DNA for the CDR3: TGTGCCAGCATGAACGGACAGGGGATCGGGTACCAAGAGACCCAGTACTTC. It encodes CASMNGQGIGYQETQYF.

This clonotype was counted a few times. The chain links TRBV5-1 to TRBJ2-7; D may be TRBD1 (6 bases). Germline CDR1 reads SGHRS; CDR2 reads YFSETQ. With 2 bases removed from V and 1 base from J, the gap between germline ends came to 22 bases. The CDR3 covers 18 residues. DNA for the CDR3: TGCGCCAGCAGCTTCCGGGACAAAAAATCATCAAATTCCTACGAGCAGTACTTC. Translating it yields CASSFRDKKSSNSYEQYF.

The sample holds many counts of this clonotype. This chain uses TRBV12-5 with TRBJ1-3; D gene ambiguous. The CDR3 has 16 residues. The germline CDR1 and CDR2 sequences are LGHNT and FRNRAP. V was trimmed by 4 bases and J by 0 bases, leaving 13 bases between them. The CDR3 here is CASGSGLTTSGNTIYF. CDR3 nucleotide sequence: TGTGCTAGTGGTTCAGGACTAACCACCTCTGGAAACACCATATATTTT.

This clonotype has at least ten counts. This chain uses TRBV28 with TRBJ2-7; 10 bases line up with TRBD2. Germline V gene data show CDR1 as MDHEN and CDR2 as SYDVKM. J lost 2 bases, V lost 6 bases, and 4 bases had no gene match. The length of the CDR3 is 14 residues. CDR3 amino acids: CASRTGTSAYEQYF. The CDR3 region has the DNA TGTGCCAGCAGAACAGGGACTAGCGCCTACGAGCAGTACTTC.